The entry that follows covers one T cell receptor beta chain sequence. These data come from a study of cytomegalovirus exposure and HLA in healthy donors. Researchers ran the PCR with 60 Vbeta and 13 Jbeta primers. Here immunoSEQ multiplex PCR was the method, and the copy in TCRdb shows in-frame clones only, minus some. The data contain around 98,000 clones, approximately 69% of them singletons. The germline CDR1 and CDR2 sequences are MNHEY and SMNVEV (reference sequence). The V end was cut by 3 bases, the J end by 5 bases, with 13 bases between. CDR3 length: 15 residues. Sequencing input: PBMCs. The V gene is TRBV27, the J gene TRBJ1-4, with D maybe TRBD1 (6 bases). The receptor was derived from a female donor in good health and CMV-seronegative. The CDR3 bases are TGTGCCAGCAGTTTCCTCGTGGGGGCGAATGAAAAACTGTTTTTT. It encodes CASSFLVGANEKLFF.